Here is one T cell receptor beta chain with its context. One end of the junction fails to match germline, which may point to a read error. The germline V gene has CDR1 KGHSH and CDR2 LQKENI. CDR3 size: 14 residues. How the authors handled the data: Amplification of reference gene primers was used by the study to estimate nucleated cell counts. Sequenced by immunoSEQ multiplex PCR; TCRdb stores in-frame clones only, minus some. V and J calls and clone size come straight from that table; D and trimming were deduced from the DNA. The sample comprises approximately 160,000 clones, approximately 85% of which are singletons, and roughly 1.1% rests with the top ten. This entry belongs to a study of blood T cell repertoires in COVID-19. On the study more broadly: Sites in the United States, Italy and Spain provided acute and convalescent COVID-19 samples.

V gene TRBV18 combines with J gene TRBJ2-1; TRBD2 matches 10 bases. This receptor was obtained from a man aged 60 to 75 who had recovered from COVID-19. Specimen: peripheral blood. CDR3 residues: CASTPTSGANEQFF. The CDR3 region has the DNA TGTGCCAGCACACCTACTAGCGGGGCAAATGAGCAGTTCTTC.